This T cell receptor (beta chain) was sequenced in a study of shared clonotypes between healthy human individuals. At the level of the study: A couple of women and a few men aged 18 to 49 served as donors.

General study points: Larger richness was generally estimated for naive than memory subsets.

Regarding this clone: Antigen specificity is unknown.

Libraries were prepared by immunoSEQ multiplex PCR; TCRdb keeps only in-frame clonotypes and omits some of them. The table records approximately 2,300,000 clones, 85% to 95% of them present only once. This receptor was taken from a man aged 18 to 35 in good health. Some clones in this sample may be carry-over from other donors' samples. Source material: naive CD4+ T cells from PBMCs. Subset here: CD45RA+ positively selected.

CDR3 amino acids: CASSERGSQEKLFF. CDR3 nucleotides: TGTGCCAGCAGTGAACGGGGCTCCCAAGAAAAACTGTTTTTT. The V call is TRBV25-1, the J call TRBJ1-4, with TRBD1 as a possible D gene (5 bases). Germline V CDR1 and CDR2: MGHDK, SYGVNS. The CDR3 spans 14 residues. V lost 2 bases to trimming and J lost 8 bases, with 12 bases between them.